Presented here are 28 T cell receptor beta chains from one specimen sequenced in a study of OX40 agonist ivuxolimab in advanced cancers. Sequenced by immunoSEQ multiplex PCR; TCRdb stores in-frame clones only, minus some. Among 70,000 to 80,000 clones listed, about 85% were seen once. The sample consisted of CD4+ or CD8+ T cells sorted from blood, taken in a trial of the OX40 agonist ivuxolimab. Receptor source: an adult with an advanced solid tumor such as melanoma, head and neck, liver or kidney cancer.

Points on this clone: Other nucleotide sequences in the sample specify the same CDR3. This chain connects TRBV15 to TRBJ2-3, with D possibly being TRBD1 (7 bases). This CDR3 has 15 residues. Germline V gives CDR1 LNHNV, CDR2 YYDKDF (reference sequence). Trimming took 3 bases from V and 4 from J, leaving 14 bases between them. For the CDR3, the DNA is TGTGCCACCAGCAGGGGTCAGGGGGGCGCAGATACGCAGTATTTT. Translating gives CATSRGQGGADTQYF. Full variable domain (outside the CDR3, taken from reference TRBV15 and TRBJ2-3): DAMVIQNPRYQVTQFGKPVTLSCSQTLNHNVMYWYQQKSSQAPKLLFHYYDKDFNNEADTPDNFQSRRPNTSFCFLDIRSPGLGDTAMYLCATSRGQGGADTQYFGPGTRLTVL.

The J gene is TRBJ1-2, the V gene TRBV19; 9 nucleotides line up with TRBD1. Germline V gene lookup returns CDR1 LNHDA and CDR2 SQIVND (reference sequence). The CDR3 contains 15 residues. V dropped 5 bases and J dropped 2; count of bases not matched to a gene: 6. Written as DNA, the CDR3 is TGTGCCAGTAGTCTACCCGGGACAGGGAACTATGGCTACACCTTC. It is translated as CASSLPGTGNYGYTF. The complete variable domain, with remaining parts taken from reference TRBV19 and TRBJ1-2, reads DGGITQSPKYLFRKEGQNVTLSCEQNLNHDAMYWYRQDPGQGLRLIYYSQIVNDFQKGDIAEGYSVSREKKESFPLTVTSAQKNPTAFYLCASSLPGTGNYGYTFGSGTRLTVV.

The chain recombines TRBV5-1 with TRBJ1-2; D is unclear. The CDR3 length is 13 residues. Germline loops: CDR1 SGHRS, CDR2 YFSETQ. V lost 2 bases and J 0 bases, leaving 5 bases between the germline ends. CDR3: CASSFGTNYGYTF. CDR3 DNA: TGCGCCAGCAGCTTCGGAACTAACTATGGCTACACCTTC.

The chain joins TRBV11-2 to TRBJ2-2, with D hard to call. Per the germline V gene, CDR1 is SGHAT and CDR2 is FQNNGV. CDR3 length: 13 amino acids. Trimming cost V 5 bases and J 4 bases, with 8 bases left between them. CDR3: CASSQDSTGELFF. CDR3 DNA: TGTGCCAGCAGCCAAGATTCCACCGGGGAGCTGTTTTTT.

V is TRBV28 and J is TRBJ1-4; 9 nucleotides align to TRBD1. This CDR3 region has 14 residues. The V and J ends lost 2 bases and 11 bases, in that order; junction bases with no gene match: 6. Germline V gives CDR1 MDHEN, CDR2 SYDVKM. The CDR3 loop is CASSLVQGASKLFF. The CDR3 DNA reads TGTGCCAGCAGTTTAGTACAGGGGGCGAGTAAACTGTTTTTT.

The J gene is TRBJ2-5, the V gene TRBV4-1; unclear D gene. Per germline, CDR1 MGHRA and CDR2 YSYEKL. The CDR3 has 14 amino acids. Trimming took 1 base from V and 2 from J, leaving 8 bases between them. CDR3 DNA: TGCGCCAGCAGCCAAGGTTCAGCACAAGAGACCCAGTACTTC. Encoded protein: CASSQGSAQETQYF.

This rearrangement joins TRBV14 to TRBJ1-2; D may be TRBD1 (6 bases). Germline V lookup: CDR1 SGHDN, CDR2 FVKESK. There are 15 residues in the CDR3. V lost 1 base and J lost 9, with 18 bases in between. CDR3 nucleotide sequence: TGTGCCAGCAGCCAAGCGATGGGACACTCCGGCCGCTACACCTTC. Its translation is CASSQAMGHSGRYTF.

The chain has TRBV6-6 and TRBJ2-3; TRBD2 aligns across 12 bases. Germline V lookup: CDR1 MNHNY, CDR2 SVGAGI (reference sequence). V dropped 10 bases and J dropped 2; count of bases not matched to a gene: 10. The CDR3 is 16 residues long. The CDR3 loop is CAISSGGVPLTDTQYF. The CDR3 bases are TGTGCCATTTCTAGCGGGGGGGTACCCCTCACAGATACGCAGTATTTT.

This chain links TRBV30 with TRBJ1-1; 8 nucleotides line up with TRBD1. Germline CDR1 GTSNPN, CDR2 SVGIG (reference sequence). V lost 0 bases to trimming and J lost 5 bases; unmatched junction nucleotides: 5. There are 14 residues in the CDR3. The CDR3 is CAWSVKTGGTEAFF. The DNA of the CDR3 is TGTGCCTGGAGTGTAAAAACAGGGGGTACTGAAGCTTTCTTT.

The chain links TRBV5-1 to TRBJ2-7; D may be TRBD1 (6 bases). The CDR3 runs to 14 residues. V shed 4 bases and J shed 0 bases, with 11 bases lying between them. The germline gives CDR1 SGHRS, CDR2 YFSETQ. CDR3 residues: CASSGGQSSYEQYF. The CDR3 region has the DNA TGCGCCAGCAGCGGCGGACAGAGCTCCTACGAGCAGTACTTC.

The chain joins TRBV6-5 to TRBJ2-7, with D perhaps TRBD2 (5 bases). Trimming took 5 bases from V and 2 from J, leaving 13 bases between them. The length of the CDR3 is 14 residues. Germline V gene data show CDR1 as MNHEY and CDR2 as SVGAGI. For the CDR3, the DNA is TGTGCCAGCAGTCCCCTTGCGGGTGCCTACGAGCAGTACTTC. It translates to CASSPLAGAYEQYF.

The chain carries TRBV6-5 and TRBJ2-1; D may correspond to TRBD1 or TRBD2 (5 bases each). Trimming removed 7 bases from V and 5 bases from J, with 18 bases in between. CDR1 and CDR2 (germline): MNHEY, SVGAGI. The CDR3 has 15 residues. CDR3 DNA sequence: TGTGCCAGCACCCGAGGGGAAGGGCCCAACAATGAGCAGTTCTTC. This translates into CASTRGEGPNNEQFF.

This CDR3 reads CASSLGGFSSTGELFF. The DNA for the CDR3 is TGCGCCAGCAGCTTGGGGGGATTCTCGAGCACCGGGGAGCTGTTTTTT. This chain uses TRBV5-1 with TRBJ2-2; D remains unclear. Between the trimmed V and J ends, which lost 0 bases and 4 bases, there was a span of 13 bases. Germline loops: CDR1 SGHRS, CDR2 YFSETQ. This CDR3 contains 16 residues.

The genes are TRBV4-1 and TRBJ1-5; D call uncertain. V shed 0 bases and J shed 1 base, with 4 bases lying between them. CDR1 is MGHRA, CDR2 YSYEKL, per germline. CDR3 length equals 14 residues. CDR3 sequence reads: CASSQEDSNQPQHF. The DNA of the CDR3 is TGCGCCAGCAGCCAAGAGGACAGCAATCAGCCCCAGCATTTT.

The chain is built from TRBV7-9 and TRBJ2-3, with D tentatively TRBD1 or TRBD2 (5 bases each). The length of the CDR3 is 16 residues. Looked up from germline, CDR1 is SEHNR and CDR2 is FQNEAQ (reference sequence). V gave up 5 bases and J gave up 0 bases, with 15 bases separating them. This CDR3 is CASSLGDGTSTDTQYF. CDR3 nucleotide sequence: TGTGCCAGCAGCCTAGGGGACGGAACTAGCACAGATACGCAGTATTTT.

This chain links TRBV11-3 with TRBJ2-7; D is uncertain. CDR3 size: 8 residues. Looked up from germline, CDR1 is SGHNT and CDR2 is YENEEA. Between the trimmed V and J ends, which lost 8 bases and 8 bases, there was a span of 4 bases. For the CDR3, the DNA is TGTGCCAGCGGGCAGCAGTACTTC. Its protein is CASGQQYF.

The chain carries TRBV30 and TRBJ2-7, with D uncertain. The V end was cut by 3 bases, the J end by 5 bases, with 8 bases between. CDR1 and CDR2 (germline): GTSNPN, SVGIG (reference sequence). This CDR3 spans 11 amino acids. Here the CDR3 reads CAWSASHEQYF. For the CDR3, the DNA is TGTGCCTGGAGCGCGTCCCACGAGCAGTACTTC.

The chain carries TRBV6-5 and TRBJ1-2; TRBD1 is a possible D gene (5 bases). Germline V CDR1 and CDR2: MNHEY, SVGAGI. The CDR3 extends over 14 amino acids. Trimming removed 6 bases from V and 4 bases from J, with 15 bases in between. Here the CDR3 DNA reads TGTGCCAGCAGCCCTTCCAGGGTTATCTATGGCTACACCTTC. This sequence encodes CASSPSRVIYGYTF.

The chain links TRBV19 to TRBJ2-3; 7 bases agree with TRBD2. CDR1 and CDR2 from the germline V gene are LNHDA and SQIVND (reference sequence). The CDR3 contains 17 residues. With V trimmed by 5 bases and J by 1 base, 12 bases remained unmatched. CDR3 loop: CASSPFATSAGTDTQYF. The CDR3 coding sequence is TGTGCCAGTAGTCCCTTCGCCACTAGCGCCGGCACAGATACGCAGTATTTT.

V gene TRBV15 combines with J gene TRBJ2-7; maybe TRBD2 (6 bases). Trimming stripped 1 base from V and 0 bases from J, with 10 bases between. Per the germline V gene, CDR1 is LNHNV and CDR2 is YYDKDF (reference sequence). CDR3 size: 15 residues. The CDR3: CATSRGDSSSYEQYF. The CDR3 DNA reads TGTGCCACCAGCAGAGGGGACTCGAGCTCCTACGAGCAGTACTTC.

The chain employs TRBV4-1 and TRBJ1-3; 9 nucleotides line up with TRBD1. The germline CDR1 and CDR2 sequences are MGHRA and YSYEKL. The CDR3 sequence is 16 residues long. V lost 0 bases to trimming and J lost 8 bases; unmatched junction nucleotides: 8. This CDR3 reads CASSQDRGQGQYTIYF. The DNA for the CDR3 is TGCGCCAGCAGCCAAGATAGGGGACAGGGACAATACACCATATATTTT.

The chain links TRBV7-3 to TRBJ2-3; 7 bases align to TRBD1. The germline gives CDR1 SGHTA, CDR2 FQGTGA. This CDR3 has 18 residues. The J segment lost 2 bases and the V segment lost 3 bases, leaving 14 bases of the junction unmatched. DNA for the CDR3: TGTGCCAGCAGCTTCCGAGGAAGGGGGCCTTTTTCCACAGATACGCAGTATTTT. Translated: CASSFRGRGPFSTDTQYF.

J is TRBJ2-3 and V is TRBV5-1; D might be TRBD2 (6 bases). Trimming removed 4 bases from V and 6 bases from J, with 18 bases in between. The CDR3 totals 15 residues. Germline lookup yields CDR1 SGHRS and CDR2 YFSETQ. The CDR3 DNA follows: TGCGCCAGCAGCCCGCGGGGACTGGACTCTGATACGCAGTATTTT. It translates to CASSPRGLDSDTQYF.

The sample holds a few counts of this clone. CDR3 sequence: CASSLTMTGGGGYTF. The CDR3 DNA reads TGCGCCAGCAGCTTGACCATGACAGGGGGCGGAGGCTACACCTTC. The chain joins TRBV5-1 to TRBJ1-2, with 10 bases that match TRBD1. This CDR3 spans 15 amino acids. CDR1 and CDR2 (germline): SGHRS, YFSETQ. J lost 8 bases, V lost 1 base, and 8 bases had no gene match.

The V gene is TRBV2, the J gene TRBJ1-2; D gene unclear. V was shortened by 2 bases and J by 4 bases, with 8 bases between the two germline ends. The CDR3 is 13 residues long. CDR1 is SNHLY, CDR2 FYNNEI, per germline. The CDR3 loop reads CASSERPAYGYTF. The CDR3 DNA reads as TGTGCCAGCAGTGAAAGGCCAGCCTATGGCTACACCTTC.

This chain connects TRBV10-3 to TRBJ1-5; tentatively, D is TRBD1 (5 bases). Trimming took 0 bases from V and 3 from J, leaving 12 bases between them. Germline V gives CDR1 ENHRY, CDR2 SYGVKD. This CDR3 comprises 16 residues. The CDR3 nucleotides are TGTGCCATCAGTGAGTCTGGGACGGGAGTCAATCAGCCCCAGCATTTT. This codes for CAISESGTGVNQPQHF.

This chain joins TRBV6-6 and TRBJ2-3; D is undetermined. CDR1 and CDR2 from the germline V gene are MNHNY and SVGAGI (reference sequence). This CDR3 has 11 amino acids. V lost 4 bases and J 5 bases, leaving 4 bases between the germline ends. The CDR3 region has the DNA TGTGCCAGCAGTTCACTAGATACGCAGTATTTT. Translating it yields CASSSLDTQYF.

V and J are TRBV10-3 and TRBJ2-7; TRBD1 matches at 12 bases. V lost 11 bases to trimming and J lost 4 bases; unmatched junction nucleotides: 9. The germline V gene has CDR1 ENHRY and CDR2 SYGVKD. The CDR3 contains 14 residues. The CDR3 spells CAAVPGQGAYEQYF. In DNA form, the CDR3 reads TGTGCCGCAGTTCCGGGACAGGGGGCTTACGAGCAGTACTTC.